Following are 4 T cell receptor beta chains from one sample sequenced in a study of shared clonotypes between healthy human individuals. The protocol was immunoSEQ multiplex PCR, while the TCRdb copy is restricted to in-frame clones and leaves out a portion. The repertoire holds roughly 500,000 clones, with over 70% as singletons. The sequencing input was PBMCs. The origin of the receptors is a woman aged 40 to 50 in good health. Some clones in this sample may be carry-over from other donors' samples.

This chain joins TRBV18 and TRBJ2-5, with a possible D match to TRBD1 (7 bases). CDR3 length: 17 residues. V gave up 4 bases and J gave up 5 bases, with 23 bases separating them. The V gene's germline CDR1 is KGHSH and CDR2 LQKENI. CDR3 coding DNA: TGTGCCAGCTCACAACCGATAACAGGGGCTGGAGGGGAGACCCAGTACTTC. The encoded protein is CASSQPITGAGGETQYF. Filled out from reference TRBV18 and TRBJ2-5, the complete variable domain reads NAGVMQNPRHLVRRRGQEARLRCSPMKGHSHVYWYRQLPEEGLKFMVYLQKENIIDESGMPKERFSAEFPKEGPSILRIQQVVRGDSAAYFCASSQPITGAGGETQYFGPGTRLLVL.

The V call is TRBV10-3, the J call TRBJ2-7; tentatively, D is TRBD1 (5 bases). CDR1 ENHRY and CDR2 SYGVKD come from the germline V gene. This CDR3 spans 12 amino acids. Trimming removed 10 bases from V and 3 bases from J, with 13 bases in between. CDR3: CATRTGIYEQYF. CDR3 bases: TGTGCCACTAGAACAGGAATCTACGAGCAGTACTTC.

J is TRBJ2-2 and V is TRBV5-1, with 12 positions matching TRBD2. The germline gives CDR1 SGHRS, CDR2 YFSETQ. The CDR3 is made up of 17 amino acids. V dropped 8 bases and J dropped 3; count of bases not matched to a gene: 11. The CDR3 protein is CASSSLAGGGYTGELFF. The CDR3 DNA reads TGCGCCAGTAGTTCACTAGCGGGAGGCGGATACACCGGGGAGCTGTTTTTT.

V and J are TRBV21-1 and TRBJ1-4; TRBD1, as called in the table, went unchecked against the DNA. TRBV21-1 is marked as a pseudogene. This CDR3 spans 18 amino acids. This chain's CDR3 is CASSFQQGAWRVCEKLFF. CDR3 sequence (DNA): TGTGCCAGCAGCTTTCAACAGGGGGCGTGGAGGGTTTGTGAAAAACTGTTTTTT.